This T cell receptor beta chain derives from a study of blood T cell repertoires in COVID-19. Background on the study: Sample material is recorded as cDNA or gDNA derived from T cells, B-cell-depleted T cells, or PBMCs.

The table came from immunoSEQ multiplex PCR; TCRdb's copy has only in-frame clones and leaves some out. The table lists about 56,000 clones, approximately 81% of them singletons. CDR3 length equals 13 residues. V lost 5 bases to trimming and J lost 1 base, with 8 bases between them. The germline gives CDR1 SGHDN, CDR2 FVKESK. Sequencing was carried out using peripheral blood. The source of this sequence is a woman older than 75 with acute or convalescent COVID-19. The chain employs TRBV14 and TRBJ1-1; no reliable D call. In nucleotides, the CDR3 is TGTGCCAGCAGCTCGCAGGAGAACACTGAAGCTTTCTTT. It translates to CASSSQENTEAFF. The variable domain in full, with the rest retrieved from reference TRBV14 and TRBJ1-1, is EAGVTQFPSHSVIEKGQTVTLRCDPISGHDNLYWYRRVMGKEIKFLLHFVKESKQDESGMPNNRFLAERTGGTYSTLKVQPAELEDSGVYFCASSSQENTEAFFGQGTRLTVV.